A single sample gave rise to the 19 T cell receptor beta chains below, sequenced in a study of blood T cells in healthy people across ages. Then a second PCR, running about 6 to 12 cycles, was carried out with a sample-barcoded 5' primer and a J-beta primer mix. TCRdb re-called the 5' RACE reads with MiXCR, one entry per CDR3 protein. The sample yields roughly 1.5 million distinct CDR3 sequences, about 45% seen once. The sample comprised blood. These TCRs come from a woman in her late teens or twenties in good health.

This clonotype was counted a few times. The V and J genes are TRBV7-2 and TRBJ2-3; unclear D gene. Germline assignment: CDR1 SGHTA and CDR2 FQGNSA. V was trimmed by 6 bases and J by 2 bases, leaving 15 bases between them. The CDR3 loop spans 15 amino acids. CDR3 DNA sequence: TGTGCCAGCAGTTCTCCCGGAGCCCCCACAGATACGCAGTATTTT. Translation: CASSSPGAPTDTQYF. Supplemented by reference TRBV7-2 and TRBJ2-3, the full variable domain reads GAGVSQSPSNKVTEKGKDVELRCDPISGHTALYWYRQSLGQGLEFLIYFQGNSAPDKSGLPSDRFSAERTGGSVSTLTIQRTQQEDSAVYLCASSSPGAPTDTQYFGPGTRLTVL.

The chain joins TRBV29-1 to TRBJ2-1, with no clear D. Germline lookup yields CDR1 SQVTM and CDR2 ANQGSEA. The CDR3 contains 11 residues. V was clipped by 2 bases and J by 8 bases, with 7 bases between them. The CDR3 DNA is TGCAGCGTTGAATGGCTATATGAGCAGTTCTTC. It is translated as CSVEWLYEQFF.

The chain is built from TRBV29-1 and TRBJ2-2, with 7 bases fitting TRBD2. This CDR3 has 18 amino acids. CDR1 and CDR2 from the germline V gene are SQVTM and ANQGSEA. V was pared by 1 base and J by 0 bases, with 11 bases of the junction left unmatched. The CDR3 loop is CSVEAPASGDSNTGELFF. Written as DNA, the CDR3 is TGCAGCGTTGAAGCCCCGGCTAGCGGAGACTCGAACACCGGGGAGCTGTTTTTT.

The rearrangement joins TRBV20-1 to TRBJ2-7; possible D gene TRBD1, 5 bases. The CDR3 has 12 amino acids. The germline CDR1 and CDR2 sequences are DFQATT and SNEGSKA (reference sequence). V lost 5 bases, J lost 6 bases, and 14 bases lay in between. The CDR3 protein is CSAGLQECEQYF. DNA of the CDR3: TGCAGTGCTGGGTTACAGGAGTGCGAGCAGTACTTC.

The gene calls are TRBV6-5 and TRBJ2-6, with D possibly being TRBD1 (6 bases). With 5 bases removed from V and 2 bases from J, the gap between germline ends came to 13 bases. The CDR3 is 16 residues long. In germline, CDR1 is MNHEY, CDR2 SVGAGI. The CDR3 reads CASSRYGTPGANVLTF. The CDR3 nucleotides are TGTGCCAGCAGTAGATACGGGACACCTGGGGCCAACGTCCTGACTTTC.

The rearrangement joins TRBV5-1 to TRBJ1-5, with 7 bases lining up with TRBD1. The germline V gene has CDR1 SGHRS and CDR2 YFSETQ. With 2 bases clipped from V and 3 bases from J, the junction kept 5 bases outside the gene matches. The CDR3 spans 15 residues. The CDR3 DNA reads TGCGCCAGCAGCTTATGGGACAGCATCAATCAGCCCCAGCATTTT. Its protein is CASSLWDSINQPQHF. Supplemented by reference TRBV5-1 and TRBJ1-5, the full variable domain reads KAGVTQTPRYLIKTRGQQVTLSCSPISGHRSVSWYQQTPGQGLQFLFEYFSETQRNKGNFPGRFSGRQFSNSRSEMNVSTLELGDSALYLCASSLWDSINQPQHFGDGTRLSIL.

V and J are TRBV7-2 and TRBJ2-3, with 7 bases aligning to TRBD2. Germline V gives CDR1 SGHTA, CDR2 FQGNSA. The CDR3 loop spans 15 amino acids. The ends lost 7 bases at V and 4 bases at J; junction bases unmatched: 11. Here the CDR3 reads CASILGLGGADTQYF. CDR3 nucleotides: TGTGCCAGCATCCTTGGACTAGGTGGGGCAGATACGCAGTATTTT. Full variable domain (rest looked up from reference TRBV7-2 and TRBJ2-3): GAGVSQSPSNKVTEKGKDVELRCDPISGHTALYWYRQSLGQGLEFLIYFQGNSAPDKSGLPSDRFSAERTGGSVSTLTIQRTQQEDSAVYLCASILGLGGADTQYFGPGTRLTVL.

The chain uses TRBV4-3 and TRBJ1-4; perhaps TRBD1 as D (5 bases). Trimming cost V 0 bases and J 11 bases, with 16 bases left between them. Germline V gene data show CDR1 as LGHNA and CDR2 as YSLEER. CDR3 size: 15 residues. CDR3 residues: CASSQELGQGRKLFF. CDR3 nucleotides: TGCGCCAGCAGCCAAGAATTGGGGCAGGGAAGGAAACTGTTTTTT.

This clonotype has only a few counts. The rearrangement uses TRBV24-1 and TRBJ2-5, with D possibly TRBD2 on 6 matching bases. V shed 4 bases and J shed 1 base, with 18 bases lying between them. The CDR3 runs to 17 residues. Per the germline V gene, CDR1 is KGHDR and CDR2 is SFDVKD. CDR3 sequence: CATSEGGVTTLQETQYF. The CDR3 DNA reads as TGTGCCACCAGTGAAGGCGGGGTGACAACGCTCCAAGAGACCCAGTACTTC.

This clonotype came up a few times. CDR3 DNA sequence: TGCGCCAGCAGCCAAGATCTGGCGCGCACTGAAGCTTTCTTT. The encoded protein is CASSQDLARTEAFF. The V and J genes are TRBV4-3 and TRBJ1-1; D ambiguous. CDR3 size: 14 residues. V was trimmed by 0 bases and J by 4 bases, leaving 9 bases between them. CDR1 and CDR2 from the germline V gene are LGHNA and YSLEER.

This clonotype appeared a few times. This chain connects TRBV3-1 to TRBJ2-1; TRBD2 matches at 9 bases. Germline V gene lookup returns CDR1 LGHDT and CDR2 YNNKEL (reference sequence). There are 16 residues in the CDR3. V lost 6 bases, J lost 6 bases, and 12 bases stayed unmatched. This CDR3 is CASRAGGGAEGNEQFF. The CDR3 nucleotides are TGTGCCAGCAGGGCTGGCGGGGGGGCTGAGGGCAATGAGCAGTTCTTC.

In the case of this clonotype: At one boundary the junction diverges from the germline segment, which might be a read error. V and J are TRBV6-5 and TRBJ1-4; D perhaps matches TRBD1 (6 bases). Germline CDR1 and CDR2: MNHEY and SVGAGI. The CDR3 has 16 residues. In nucleotides, the CDR3 is TGTACCAGCAGTTACACCCCAGGGGTGGGGAGTGAAAAACTGTTTTTT. It codes for CTSSYTPGVGSEKLFF.

CDR3 nucleotide sequence: TGCAGCGTTGAAAATCCCAGATGGAAGGACTACACCTTC. Translated: CSVENPRWKDYTF. The chain employs TRBV29-1 and TRBJ1-2; D call uncertain. Germline CDR1 SQVTM, CDR2 ANQGSEA. V lost 2 bases and J lost 10, with 17 bases in between. This CDR3 spans 13 amino acids.

Details on this clonotype: Germline is not matched at one junction end, which may reflect a read error. V gene TRBV11-2 combines with J gene TRBJ2-5; 10 bases map to TRBD2. This CDR3 is built from 17 residues. Germline CDR1 is SGHAT and CDR2 is FQNNGV. In DNA, the CDR3 is TGTGCCAGCAGCTTAAGTCGGTCTAGCGGGAGTGGAGAGGCCCAGTACTTC. Its translation: CASSLSRSSGSGEAQYF. The whole variable domain, filled in from reference TRBV11-2 and TRBJ2-5, reads EAGVAQSPRYKIIEKRQSVAFWCNPISGHATLYWYQQILGQGPKLLIQFQNNGVVDDSQLPKDRFSAERLKGVDSTLKIQPAKLEDSAVYLCASSLSRSSGSGEAQYFGPGTRLLVL.

This clonotype was observed at least ten times. V is TRBV12-3 or TRBV12-4 and J is TRBJ2-1; possibly TRBD1 or TRBD2 for D (5 bases each). The CDR3 runs to 13 residues. Trimming left V 6 bases short and J 0 bases short, with 6 bases between. DNA for the CDR3: TGTGCCAGCAGCGGGGCCTCCTACAATGAGCAGTTCTTC. Protein: CASSGASYNEQFF.

This clonotype appeared many times. The chain combines TRBV6-5 with TRBJ1-6; D is uncertain. The CDR3 has 12 residues. Trimming took off 2 bases at V and 7 bases at J, with 3 bases between the two ends. The germline CDR1 and CDR2 sequences are MNHEY and SVGAGI. The CDR3 DNA follows: TGTGCCAGCAGTTACGGGAATTCACCCCTCCACTTT. Residues: CASSYGNSPLHF.

The chain uses TRBV12-3 or TRBV12-4 and TRBJ1-5; D unresolved. The CDR3 extends over 15 amino acids. Trimming stripped 4 bases from V and 0 bases from J, with 10 bases between. CDR3 in DNA: TGTGCCAGCAGTTCCACAGCTTATAGCAATCAGCCCCAGCATTTT. Translated: CASSSTAYSNQPQHF.

This clonotype showed up just a few times. CDR3 residues: CASSRQTGTGTDTQYF. The CDR3 DNA is TGCGCCAGCAGCCGCCAGACCGGGACAGGGACAGATACGCAGTATTTT. The chain employs TRBV4-3 and TRBJ2-3; TRBD1 aligns across 9 bases. The CDR3 spans 16 residues. V was pared by 4 bases and J by 3 bases, with 8 bases of the junction left unmatched. The germline V gene has CDR1 LGHNA and CDR2 YSLEER.

This clonotype was observed a few times. V gene TRBV7-8 combines with J gene TRBJ2-5; TRBD1 matches 7 bases. The CDR3 runs 17 residues. Germline lookup yields CDR1 SGHVS and CDR2 FQNEAQ. V shed 0 bases and J 1 base; nucleotides not matched to a gene: 8. CDR3 residues: CASSLAWTGRGQETQYF. The CDR3 DNA reads as TGTGCCAGCAGCTTAGCCTGGACAGGCCGAGGCCAAGAGACCCAGTACTTC.